This T cell receptor (beta chain) was identified in a study of blood T cell repertoires in COVID-19. The wider study: T cells, B-cell-depleted T cells, or PBMCs supplied cDNA or gDNA.

The CDR3 loop spans 12 amino acids. The V gene's germline CDR1 is LGHDT and CDR2 YNNKEL (reference sequence). In the case of this clone: A read error may produce the germline difference seen at one junction end.

Assay used: immunoSEQ multiplex PCR; TCRdb lists only in-frame clones, some missing. The data contain about 16,000 clones, roughly 91% of them singletons. V is TRBV3-1 (or the pseudogene TRBV3-2) and J is TRBJ2-2; TRBD1 might be the D (6 bases). The sample comprised peripheral blood. The source is a human donor in a cohort sampled during active COVID-19. CDR3 in amino acids: CASSQESRGQVF. As DNA, the CDR3 is TGTGCCAGCAGCCAAGAATCGAGGGGACAAGTTTTT.